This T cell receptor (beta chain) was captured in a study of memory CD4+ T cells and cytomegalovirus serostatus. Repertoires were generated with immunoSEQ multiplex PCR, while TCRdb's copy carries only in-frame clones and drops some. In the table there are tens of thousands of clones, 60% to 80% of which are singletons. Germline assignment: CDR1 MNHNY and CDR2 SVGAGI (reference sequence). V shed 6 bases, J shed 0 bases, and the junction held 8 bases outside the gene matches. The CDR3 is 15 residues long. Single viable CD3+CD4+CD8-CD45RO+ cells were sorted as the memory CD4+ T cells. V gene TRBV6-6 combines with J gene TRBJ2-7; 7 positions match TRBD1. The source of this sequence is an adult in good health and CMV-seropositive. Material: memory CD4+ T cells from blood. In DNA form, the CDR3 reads TGTGCCAGCAGGTCCGGGACAGCGAGCTCCTACGAGCAGTACTTC. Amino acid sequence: CASRSGTASSYEQYF.